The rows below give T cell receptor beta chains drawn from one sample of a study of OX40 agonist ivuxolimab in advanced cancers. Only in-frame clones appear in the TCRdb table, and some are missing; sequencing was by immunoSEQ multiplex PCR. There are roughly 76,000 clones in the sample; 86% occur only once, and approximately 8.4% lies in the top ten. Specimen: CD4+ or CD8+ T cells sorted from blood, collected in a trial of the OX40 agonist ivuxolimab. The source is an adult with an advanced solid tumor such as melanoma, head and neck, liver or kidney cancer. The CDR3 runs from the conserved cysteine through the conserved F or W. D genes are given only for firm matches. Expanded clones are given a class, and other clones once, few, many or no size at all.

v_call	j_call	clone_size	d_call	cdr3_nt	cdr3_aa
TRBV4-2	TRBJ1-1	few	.	TGTGCCAGCAGCCCGGGGGGCAGGGGTCGGATGAACACTGAAGCTTTCTTT	CASSPGGRGRMNTEAFF
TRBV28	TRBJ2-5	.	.	TGTGCCAGCAGCCTATGGAGGGCCCAAGAGACCCAGTACTTC	CASSLWRAQETQYF
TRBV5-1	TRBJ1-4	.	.	TGTGCCAGCAGCCCGACAACAACTAATGAAAAACTGTTTTTT	CASSPTTTNEKLFF
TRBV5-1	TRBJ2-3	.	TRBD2	TGCGCCAGCAGCCTCCAAGTGGCTAGCGGGAGGGCCATTGCAGATACGCAGTATTTT	CASSLQVASGRAIADTQYF
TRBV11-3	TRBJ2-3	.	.	TGTGCCAGCAGCCAAGGGAGGCGGGGAGAAGATACGCAGTATTTT	CASSQGRRGEDTQYF
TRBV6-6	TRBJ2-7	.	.	TGTGCCAGCAGTCAGAGCGACGGTTACGAGCAGTACTTC	CASSQSDGYEQYF
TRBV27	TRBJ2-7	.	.	TGTGCCAGCAGTACGAATGTTGGAGCGGGTAGGGGGTACGAGCAGTACTTC	CASSTNVGAGRGYEQYF
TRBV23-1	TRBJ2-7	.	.	TGCGCCAGCAGTGCCCGGGACAACCGGAACGGATCCTACGAGCAGTACTTC	CASSARDNRNGSYEQYF
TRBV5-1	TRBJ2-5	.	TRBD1	TGCGCCAGCAGCTTGAACGCCAGGGGGACCAGTGGAGAGACCCAGTACTTC	CASSLNARGTSGETQYF
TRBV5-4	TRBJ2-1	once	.	TGTGCCAGCAGCTTGGGAACGTCTAAGGGTGAGCAGTTCTTC	CASSLGTSKGEQFF
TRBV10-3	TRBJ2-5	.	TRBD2	TGTGCCATCAGGCCGACTAGCGGGGGGCCCTCGGGGGAGACCCAGTACTTC	CAIRPTSGGPSGETQYF
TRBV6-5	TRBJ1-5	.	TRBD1	TGTGCCAGCAGTTTGACAGGGGGTCGTCAGCCCCAGCATTTT	CASSLTGGRQPQHF
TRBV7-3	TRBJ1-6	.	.	TGTGCCAGCAGCAAGACAGGAGACTATAATTCACCCCTCCACTTT	CASSKTGDYNSPLHF
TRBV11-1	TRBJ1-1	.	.	TGTGCCAGCAGCTCACAGGGTTCGACCGAAGCTTTCTTT	CASSSQGSTEAFF
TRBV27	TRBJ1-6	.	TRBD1	TGTGCCAGCAGTTCCCCCCGACAGGGAGGGCGGTCACCCCTCCACTTT	CASSSPRQGGRSPLHF
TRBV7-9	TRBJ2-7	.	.	TGTGCCAGCAGCTTAGCGACGACGGGCGAGCAGTACTTC	CASSLATTGEQYF
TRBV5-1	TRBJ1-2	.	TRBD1	TGCGCCAGCAGCCGGGACAGCATCTATGGCTACACCTTC	CASSRDSIYGYTF
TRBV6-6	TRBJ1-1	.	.	TGTGCCAGCAGACAATACGGGGGTATTGGCACTGAAGCTTTCTTT	CASRQYGGIGTEAFF
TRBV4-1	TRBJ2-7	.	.	TGCGCCAGCAGCCAAGAGTGGCAGGTGAGCTCCTACGAGCAGTACTTC	CASSQEWQVSSYEQYF
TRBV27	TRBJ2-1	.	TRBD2	TGTGCCAGCAGGTTACCGGGGGGAGTTTCGGGCAATGAGCAGTTCTTC	CASRLPGGVSGNEQFF
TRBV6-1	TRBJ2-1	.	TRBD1	TGTGCCAGCAGTGCACAAGGGGGCAGTGGCGGGTACTCCTACAATGAGCAGTTCTTC	CASSAQGGSGGYSYNEQFF
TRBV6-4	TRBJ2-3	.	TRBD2	TGTGCCAGCAGTGAAGGCGGGAGGGCCTTGGATACGCAGTATTTT	CASSEGGRALDTQYF
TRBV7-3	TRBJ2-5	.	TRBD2	TGTGCCAGCAGCTTAAGAACTAGCGGGGGGAAAGAGACCCAGTACTTC	CASSLRTSGGKETQYF
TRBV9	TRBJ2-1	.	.	TGTGCCAGCAGCGTAGGACAGGCCAGCTCCTACAATGAGCAGTTCTTC	CASSVGQASSYNEQFF
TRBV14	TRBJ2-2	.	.	TGTGCCAGCAGCCAACGCCGCCCCGCGAACGGCGGGGAGCTGTTTTTT	CASSQRRPANGGELFF
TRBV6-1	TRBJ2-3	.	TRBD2	TGTGCCAGCAGTCTTAGCGGGGGGTTCGGAGATACGCAGTATTTT	CASSLSGGFGDTQYF
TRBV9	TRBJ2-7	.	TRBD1	TGTGCCAGCAGCCGACAGGGGGGATCCTACGAGCAGTACTTC	CASSRQGGSYEQYF
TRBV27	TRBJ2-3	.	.	TGTGCCAGCAGATGGAGCCGGGGCTACGAAAGTACAGATACGCAGTATTTT	CASRWSRGYESTDTQYF
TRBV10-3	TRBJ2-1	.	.	TGTGCCACCGCTAGGTATGAGGGAAGCGATGAGCAGTTCTTC	CATARYEGSDEQFF
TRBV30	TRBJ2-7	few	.	TGTGCCTGGAGTCTCAGCAGCTCCTACGAGCAGTACTTC	CAWSLSSSYEQYF
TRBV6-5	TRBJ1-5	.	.	TGTGCCAGCAGTTACTCTAGGCAGCTCAATCAGCCCCAGCATTTT	CASSYSRQLNQPQHF
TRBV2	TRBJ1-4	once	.	TGTGCCAGCAGTGAATTAGGAGGGGTTGTTGAAAAACTGTTTTTT	CASSELGGVVEKLFF
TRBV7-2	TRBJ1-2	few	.	TGTGCCAGCAGCTTTTATTCACGGGATGGCTACACCTTC	CASSFYSRDGYTF
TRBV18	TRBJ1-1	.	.	TGTGCCAGCTCACCATATCAGGTCGGAAACACTGAAGCTTTCTTT	CASSPYQVGNTEAFF
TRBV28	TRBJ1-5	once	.	TGTGCCAGCAGTTTACGGAATCAGCCCCAGCATTTT	CASSLRNQPQHF
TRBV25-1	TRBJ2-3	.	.	TGTGCCAGCAACCCCTTCGACAGGACAGGCACAGATACGCAGTATTTT	CASNPFDRTGTDTQYF
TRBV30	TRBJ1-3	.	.	TGTGCCTGGAGTGTACGGGGGGCGGCTGGAAACACCATATATTTT	CAWSVRGAAGNTIYF
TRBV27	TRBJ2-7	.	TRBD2	TGTGCCAGCAGTTTACTGCCGGGACTAGCGGGGTCCTACGAGCAGTACTTC	CASSLLPGLAGSYEQYF
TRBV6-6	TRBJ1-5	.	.	TGTGCCAGCAGTTACGTGTTTCAGCCCCAGCATTTT	CASSYVFQPQHF
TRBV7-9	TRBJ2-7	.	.	TGTGCCAGCAGCTTAGTCGATAGCGTGGAGCAGTACTTC	CASSLVDSVEQYF
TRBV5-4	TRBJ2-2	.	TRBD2	TGTGCCAGCAGCCTTGAGTTAGCGGGGGTAGGCGGGGAGCTGTTTTTT	CASSLELAGVGGELFF
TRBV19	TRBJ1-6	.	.	TGTGCCAGTAGTATAGCGACTCGGGGTTATAATTCACCCCTCCACTTT	CASSIATRGYNSPLHF
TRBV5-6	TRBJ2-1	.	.	TGTGCCAGCATATGGTACAATGAGCAGTTCTTC	CASIWYNEQFF
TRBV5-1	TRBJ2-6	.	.	TGCGCCAGCAGCCAGGACAGAACTGGGGCCAACGTCCTGACTTTC	CASSQDRTGANVLTF
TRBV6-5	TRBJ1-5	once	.	TGTGCCAGCAGTTACGAGGGGCCCAATCAGCCCCAGCATTTT	CASSYEGPNQPQHF
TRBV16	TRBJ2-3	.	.	TGTGCCAGCAGGCGACAGCTCACAGATACGCAGTATTTT	CASRRQLTDTQYF
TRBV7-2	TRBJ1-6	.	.	TGTGCCAGCAGCTTAGATGGGGGAGGCCGGGGCTACTATAATTCACCCCTCCACTTT	CASSLDGGGRGYYNSPLHF